One sample yielded the 28 T cell receptor beta chains listed below, sequenced in a study of blood T cell repertoires in COVID-19. The protocol was immunoSEQ multiplex PCR, while the TCRdb copy is restricted to in-frame clones and leaves out a portion. Of approximately 170,000 clones in the sample, roughly 89% were seen once. The sample taken for sequencing was peripheral blood. The receptors shown here come from a man aged 18 to 35 with active or convalescent COVID-19.

This clone was recorded a few times. This chain joins TRBV18 and TRBJ1-2; D gene ambiguous. Trimming shortened V by 5 bases and J by 0 bases, and 16 bases separated the two germline ends. Germline CDR1 and CDR2: KGHSH and LQKENI. The CDR3 covers 16 residues. The DNA for the CDR3 is TGTGCCAGCTCATCGGACCGACTACCTACTAACTATGGCTACACCTTC. It is translated as CASSSDRLPTNYGYTF.

The chain carries TRBV30 and TRBJ2-3, with a weak D call TRBD2 (5 bases). Germline CDR1 is GTSNPN and CDR2 is SVGIG (reference sequence). V lost 3 bases and J lost 6, with 13 bases in between. The CDR3 is made up of 13 amino acids. This chain's CDR3 is CAWSYSGWDTQYF. The CDR3 DNA follows: TGTGCCTGGAGCTACTCGGGGTGGGATACGCAGTATTTT.

The chain combines TRBV11-3 with TRBJ2-7; 8 bases map to TRBD1. This CDR3 comprises 13 residues. The germline V gene encodes CDR1 SGHNT and CDR2 YENEEA. The V and J ends lost 6 bases and 5 bases, in that order; junction bases with no gene match: 6. This CDR3 reads CASRDRDRNEQYF. DNA for the CDR3: TGTGCCAGCAGGGACAGGGACCGGAACGAGCAGTACTTC.

V is TRBV28 and J is TRBJ2-5; tentative D call: TRBD1 (6 bases). CDR3 length equals 12 residues. CDR1 is MDHEN, CDR2 SYDVKM, per germline. V was shortened by 4 bases and J by 3 bases, with 6 bases between the two germline ends. CDR3 region: CASSWTEETQYF. The CDR3 bases are TGTGCCAGCAGTTGGACAGAAGAGACCCAGTACTTC.

This clone came up once. The chain couples TRBV12-5 to TRBJ2-7; TRBD2 is a possible D gene (6 bases). The V gene lost 8 bases and the J gene lost 6 bases, with 17 bases spanning the gap. The germline CDR1 and CDR2 sequences are LGHNT and FRNRAP. This CDR3 spans 13 amino acids. CDR3 nucleotide sequence: TGTGCTAGTAATCGCGGGGAGTTTGGCGAGCAGTACTTC. Protein product: CASNRGEFGEQYF.

The gene calls are TRBV5-4 and TRBJ1-2; no definite D call. Germline CDR1 SGHNT, CDR2 YYREEE (reference sequence). V lost 4 bases to trimming and J lost 4 bases, with 14 bases between them. The length of the CDR3 is 14 residues. CDR3 residues: CASSEGAGGYGYTF. The CDR3 DNA sequence: TGTGCCAGCAGCGAGGGAGCAGGCGGCTATGGCTACACCTTC.

J is TRBJ2-1 and V is TRBV24-1, with 11 bases fitting TRBD2. Germline lookup yields CDR1 KGHDR and CDR2 SFDVKD. CDR3 length: 15 residues. J was trimmed by 10 bases and V by 1 base; bases with no gene match: 5. For the CDR3, the DNA is TGTGCCACCAGTGATTTACTAGCGGGAGCAGGAGAGCAGTTCTTC. It codes for CATSDLLAGAGEQFF.

In its sample, this clone was seen a few times. This sequence joins TRBV6-5 and TRBJ1-4; no definite D call. Trimming took off 6 bases at V and 0 bases at J, with 8 bases between the two ends. In germline, CDR1 is MNHEY, CDR2 SVGAGI. The length of the CDR3 is 14 residues. CDR3 protein: CASSRGTTNEKLFF. For the CDR3, the DNA is TGTGCCAGCAGCCGCGGGACAACTAATGAAAAACTGTTTTTT.

The rearrangement uses TRBV9 and TRBJ1-4; possibly TRBD1 for D (6 bases). Germline CDR1 is SGDLS and CDR2 is YYNGEE. CDR3 length: 14 amino acids. Deletions cut 0 bases from V and 8 bases from J, with 11 bases between. The CDR3 sequence is CASSVARGGEKLFF. The CDR3 nucleotides read TGTGCCAGCAGCGTAGCCAGGGGTGGGGAAAAACTGTTTTTT.

CDR3: CASSARQGMGYGYTF. In DNA, the CDR3 is TGTGCCAGCAGCGCCAGACAGGGGATGGGCTATGGCTACACCTTC. The chain recombines TRBV7-8 with TRBJ1-2, with 8 bases aligning to TRBD1. The J segment lost 4 bases and the V segment lost 5 bases, leaving 9 bases of the junction unmatched. The germline gives CDR1 SGHVS, CDR2 FQNEAQ. The CDR3 sequence is 15 residues long.

The gene calls are TRBV27 and TRBJ2-1; weak D call: TRBD1 (5 bases). V was pared by 5 bases and J by 4 bases, with 18 bases between. Germline CDR1 reads MNHEY; CDR2 reads SMNVEV (reference sequence). The CDR3 loop spans 16 amino acids. The DNA for the CDR3 is TGTGCCAGCAGTCTCGTACAGGCGAAGGGTTACAATGAGCAGTTCTTC. It is translated as CASSLVQAKGYNEQFF.

The chain recombines TRBV9 with TRBJ1-4; the match to TRBD1 covers 12 bases. The germline V gene encodes CDR1 SGDLS and CDR2 YYNGEE. V lost 3 bases, J lost 6 bases, and 12 bases stayed unmatched. This CDR3 is 18 amino acids long. For the CDR3, the DNA is TGTGCCAGCAGCGGAGATGCCGGGACAGGGGGCGCGCATGAAAAACTGTTTTTT. Its translation: CASSGDAGTGGAHEKLFF.

V usage is TRBV9 and J usage is TRBJ2-5; 8 positions match TRBD2. This CDR3 spans 16 amino acids. V shed 0 bases and J 7 bases; nucleotides not matched to a gene: 11. Germline loops: CDR1 SGDLS, CDR2 YYNGEE. CDR3 sequence: CASSVGLAGPPGTQYF. In DNA, the CDR3 is TGTGCCAGCAGCGTAGGATTAGCGGGACCTCCCGGGACCCAGTACTTC.

The rearrangement uses TRBV10-3 and TRBJ2-5; maybe TRBD1 (6 bases). CDR3 length equals 15 residues. V was clipped by 5 bases and J by 2 bases, with 15 bases between them. Germline CDR1 reads ENHRY; CDR2 reads SYGVKD. This CDR3 is CAISQRGSGQETQYF. Here the CDR3 DNA reads TGTGCCATCAGTCAAAGGGGGAGTGGGCAAGAGACCCAGTACTTC.

This clone was seen a handful of times. The CDR3 is CASSEVTGPYGYTF. The CDR3 nucleotides read TGTGCCAGCAGTGAAGTAACAGGTCCCTATGGCTACACCTTC. The chain carries TRBV6-1 and TRBJ1-2; tentative D call: TRBD1 (5 bases). The germline V gene has CDR1 MNHNS and CDR2 SASEGT. This CDR3 is 14 amino acids long. V was trimmed by 1 base and J by 4 bases, leaving 10 bases between them.

This clone has a handful of counts. The CDR3 region has the DNA TGTGCCAGCAGCCAGGGGGGCAGTCAAGAGACCCAGTACTTC. Protein sequence: CASSQGGSQETQYF. The chain carries TRBV5-6 and TRBJ2-5, with TRBD1 as a possible D gene (7 bases). Looked up from germline, CDR1 is SGHDT and CDR2 is YYEEEE. V dropped 4 bases and J dropped 2 bases, with 12 bases sitting between them. This CDR3 has 14 residues.

The chain uses TRBV29-1 and TRBJ1-5, with TRBD1 matching 9 bases. CDR1 is SQVTM and CDR2 is ANQGSEA in the germline V gene. CDR3 length equals 12 residues. Trimming at V came to 4 bases and at J to 9 bases, leaving 4 bases not matched to a gene. This CDR3 reads CSVGTGEGPQHF. Written as DNA, the CDR3 is TGCAGCGTTGGGACAGGGGAAGGGCCCCAGCATTTT.

The V gene is TRBV7-9, the J gene TRBJ2-5, with D tentatively TRBD2 (6 bases). Between the trimmed V and J ends, which lost 1 base and 4 bases, there was a span of 13 bases. This CDR3 has 15 amino acids. Germline V gene data show CDR1 as SEHNR and CDR2 as FQNEAQ (reference sequence). CDR3 nucleotides: TGTGCCAGCAGCTTAGGCTTGACGGAGGGAGAGACCCAGTACTTC. Protein sequence: CASSLGLTEGETQYF.

This chain uses TRBV19 with TRBJ2-1; D not certain. Trimming removed 5 bases at V and 13 bases at J, with 21 bases between. Germline assignment: CDR1 LNHDA and CDR2 SQIVND (reference sequence). The CDR3 is 14 amino acids. The CDR3 region has the DNA TGTGCCAGTAGTTTGGGCACCCCGCCTGTCTTACAGTTCTTC. Encoded protein: CASSLGTPPVLQFF.

This chain uses TRBV28 with TRBJ1-5; D uncertain. Germline V gene sequence: CDR1 MDHEN, CDR2 SYDVKM. CDR3 length equals 19 residues. V shed 4 bases and J shed 0 bases, with 22 bases lying between them. The CDR3 DNA follows: TGTGCCAGCAGTTCCCTAGTGGTCGGGGAATCATATAGCAATCAGCCCCAGCATTTT. Its protein is CASSSLVVGESYSNQPQHF. Based on the CDR3 plus reference TRBV28 and TRBJ1-5, the full variable domain is DVKVTQSSRYLVKRTGEKVFLECVQDMDHENMFWYRQDPGLGLRLIYFSYDVKMKEKGDIPEGYSVSREKKERFSLILESASTNQTSMYLCASSSLVVGESYSNQPQHFGDGTRLSIL.

This chain links TRBV27 with TRBJ1-6; a weak D match, TRBD1 (6 bases). The germline CDR1 and CDR2 sequences are MNHEY and SMNVEV (reference sequence). V lost 5 bases and J lost 6, with 17 bases in between. This CDR3 is built from 16 residues. As DNA, the CDR3 is TGTGCCAGCAGTCCGGGGCGGGGGGCGGCTAATTCACCCCTCCACTTT. Translating it yields CASSPGRGAANSPLHF.

The genes are TRBV16 and TRBJ2-1; TRBD2 agrees at 8 bases. The J segment lost 7 bases and the V segment lost 4 bases, leaving 12 bases of the junction unmatched. There are 16 residues in the CDR3. Germline CDR1 reads KGHSY; CDR2 reads FQNENV. The CDR3 protein is CASSLLSGTSGNEQFF. The DNA for the CDR3 is TGTGCCAGCAGCCTTCTTAGCGGGACCTCGGGTAATGAGCAGTTCTTC.

V is TRBV5-1 and J is TRBJ2-5; 10 positions agree with TRBD2. The CDR3 totals 15 residues. Germline V lookup: CDR1 SGHRS, CDR2 YFSETQ. V shed 4 bases, J shed 5 bases, and the junction held 8 bases outside the gene matches. CDR3 residues: CASSVLAGEGETQYF. CDR3 bases: TGCGCCAGCAGCGTCCTAGCGGGAGAAGGTGAGACCCAGTACTTC. The whole variable domain, filled in from reference TRBV5-1 and TRBJ2-5, reads KAGVTQTPRYLIKTRGQQVTLSCSPISGHRSVSWYQQTPGQGLQFLFEYFSETQRNKGNFPGRFSGRQFSNSRSEMNVSTLELGDSALYLCASSVLAGEGETQYFGPGTRLLVL.

The chain recombines TRBV12-3 or TRBV12-4 with TRBJ1-2; 8 bases align to TRBD1. This CDR3 contains 13 residues. The V segment lost 5 bases and the J segment 7 bases; nucleotides outside the gene matches: 6. CDR3 in amino acids: CASSPDRGSGYTF. The CDR3 nucleotides read TGTGCCAGCAGTCCCGACAGGGGAAGTGGCTACACCTTC.

As to this clone: The sample holds other DNA sequences that translate to the same CDR3. The rearrangement links TRBV7-2 to TRBJ1-5; D remains ambiguous. The CDR3 runs 12 residues. CDR1 is SGHTA, CDR2 FQGNSA, per germline. V was clipped by 5 bases and J by 4 bases, with 6 bases between them. The CDR3 sequence is CASSPPNQPQHF. The CDR3 DNA follows: TGTGCCAGCAGCCCCCCTAATCAGCCCCAGCATTTT.

This chain joins TRBV2 and TRBJ1-5; no firm D call. CDR1 is SNHLY, CDR2 FYNNEI, per germline. This CDR3 is 12 amino acids long. Trimming stripped 3 bases from V and 6 bases from J, with 6 bases between. The CDR3 sequence is CASSDNFQPQHF. CDR3 DNA: TGTGCCAGCAGTGACAATTTTCAGCCCCAGCATTTT.

This rearrangement joins TRBV5-4 to TRBJ2-1; 7 nucleotides line up with TRBD1. The V and J ends lost 6 bases and 0 bases, in that order; junction bases with no gene match: 9. CDR1 is SGHNT and CDR2 is YYREEE in the germline V gene (reference sequence). This CDR3 is built from 16 residues. The CDR3: CASTRLGQSSYNEQFF. The CDR3 bases are TGTGCCAGCACCCGCCTGGGACAGAGCTCCTACAATGAGCAGTTCTTC.

The chain uses TRBV10-1 and TRBJ1-1, with 10 bases fitting TRBD1. The CDR3 covers 15 residues. With V trimmed by 6 bases and J by 3 bases, 7 bases remained unmatched. The germline CDR1 and CDR2 sequences are WNHNN and SYGVQD (reference sequence). In nucleotides, the CDR3 is TGCGCCAGCAGCATGCAGGACAGGGGGTACACTGAAGCTTTCTTT. This encodes CASSMQDRGYTEAFF.